Included here is one T cell receptor (beta chain) sequence, with context. No antigen is known for it. This specimen belongs to a study of T cells after yellow fever vaccination. The V gene end was trimmed by 0 bases and the J gene end by 1 base; junction bases not matched to a gene: 4. Germline-derived CDR1 and CDR2 are LGHNA and YSLEER. The CDR3 runs to 17 residues. The 5'RACE template-switching step produced TCR cDNA and added a universal primer site and UMIs. Via MiXCR, TCRdb re-called the 5' RACE reads, giving one row per CDR3 protein. The sample has fewer than 650,000 distinct CDR3 sequences, roughly 22% seen once. Study results and limitations: Contaminants from the bulk population, in the form of abundant clonotypes, could be found in FACS-sorted repertoires.

This TCR derives from a man younger than 35 who received the YFV17D yellow fever vaccine. The gene calls are TRBV4-3 and TRBJ2-1; 9 bases line up with TRBD2. The source was PBMCs, collected about 21 days after the first yellow fever vaccination. CDR3 DNA sequence: TGCGCCAGCAGCCAAGATCCTGGACTAGCGTCCTACAATGAGCAGTTCTTC. It translates to CASSQDPGLASYNEQFF.